Sequencing of this T cell receptor beta chain was carried out in a study of shared clonotypes between healthy human individuals. Points from the study as a whole: Naive subsets tended to show greater estimated richness than memory subsets.

The method was immunoSEQ multiplex PCR; TCRdb's version includes in-frame clones alone and lacks a portion of them. This table has around 2.5 million clones, 93% appearing once. As regards this clone: Its antigen remains unknown.

The germline V gene encodes CDR1 SNHLY and CDR2 FYNNEI. Trimming cost V 10 bases and J 1 base, with 8 bases left between them. This CDR3 comprises 11 residues. Investigators divided CD4+ cells into CD45RA+ naive and CD45RA-negative memory subsets. The V and J genes are TRBV2 and TRBJ2-7; D possibly corresponds to TRBD1 (5 bases). The sample taken for sequencing was naive CD4+ T cells from PBMCs. The sample's subset: CD45RA+ positively selected. This TCR was sampled from a man aged 18-30 years in good health. Some clones in this sample may be carry-over from other donors' samples. The CDR3 region is CATRQSYEQYF. The CDR3, as DNA: TGTGCCACCAGACAGTCCTACGAGCAGTACTTC.